A single sample is the source of the 5 T cell receptor beta chains below, sequenced in a study of radiotherapy plus CTLA-4 blockade in lung cancer. TCRdb's table, derived via immunoSEQ multiplex PCR, lists solely in-frame clones and lacks some. The sample records roughly 100,000 clones, around 80% being singletons. Specimen: peripheral blood, collected from a patient treated with radiotherapy plus ipilimumab. These receptors were obtained from a human donor with non-small cell lung cancer that progressed on radiotherapy plus ipilimumab.

The chain combines TRBV19 with TRBJ2-7, with 8 bases aligning to TRBD1. Trimming took 4 bases from V and 7 from J; bases not matched to a gene: 6. Germline V lookup: CDR1 LNHDA, CDR2 SQIVND (reference sequence). The CDR3 length is 13 residues. In DNA, the CDR3 is TGTGCCAGTAGTACGTCAGGGGGCGGTGAGCAGTACGTC. Protein sequence: CASSTSGGGEQYV.

The chain couples TRBV5-6 to TRBJ1-1; D ambiguous. Deletions cut 2 bases from V and 3 bases from J, with 8 bases between. CDR1 is SGHDT, CDR2 YYEEEE, per germline. The CDR3 has 13 residues. The CDR3 reads CASSLRHYTEAFF. In DNA form, the CDR3 reads TGTGCCAGCAGCTTAAGACACTACACTGAAGCTTTCTTT. The full variable domain, rest sourced from reference TRBV5-6 and TRBJ1-1, is DAGVTQSPTHLIKTRGQQVTLRCSPKSGHDTVSWYQQALGQGPQFIFQYYEEEERQRGNFPDRFSGHQFPNYSSELNVNALLLGDSALYLCASSLRHYTEAFFGQGTRLTVV.

The gene calls are TRBV7-3 and TRBJ2-1; D call uncertain. The V end lost 2 bases, the J end lost 0 bases, and 8 bases lay between the germline ends. Germline V lookup: CDR1 SGHTA, CDR2 FQGTGA. The CDR3 totals 15 residues. The CDR3 protein is CASSLAASSYNEQFF. For the CDR3, the DNA is TGTGCCAGCAGCTTAGCCGCGAGCTCCTACAATGAGCAGTTCTTC.

The gene calls are TRBV19 and TRBJ2-3, with 9 positions matching TRBD2. The CDR3 extends over 16 amino acids. CDR1 is LNHDA and CDR2 is SQIVND in the germline V gene (reference sequence). Trimming at V came to 4 bases and at J to 0 bases, leaving 5 bases not matched to a gene. The DNA of the CDR3 is TGTGCCAGTAGTAACCAGCGGGAGGCCAGCACAGATACGCAGTATTTT. Translating it yields CASSNQREASTDTQYF.

This sequence joins TRBV7-2 and TRBJ2-1, with 8 bases lining up with TRBD2. The V and J ends lost 3 bases and 4 bases, in that order; junction bases with no gene match: 8. This CDR3 has 16 amino acids. Germline-derived CDR1 and CDR2 are SGHTA and FQGNSA. The CDR3 nucleotides are TGTGCCAGCAGCTTGGTAGGCGGGAGGACATACAATGAGCAGTTCTTC. Its translation: CASSLVGGRTYNEQFF.